This TCR beta chain came from a study of early T cells in non-severe SARS-CoV-2 infection. Study-level results: VDJdb-based matching was biased toward anti-spike CD8 responses and missed private and CD4 specificities.

Attachment of unique molecular identifiers was made to individual cDNA molecules. TCRdb reanalysed the 5' RACE reads using MiXCR and keeps one entry per CDR3 protein. The sample has fewer than 35,000 distinct CDR3 sequences, approximately 5.3% seen once. At least ten counts were recorded for this clonotype. Its cognate antigen is unknown. This CDR3 is built from 15 residues. V was pared by 4 bases and J by 2 bases, with 8 bases of the junction left unmatched. Germline lookup yields CDR1 DFQATT and CDR2 SNEGSKA (reference sequence). The clonotype originates from an adult who was a healthcare worker with PCR-confirmed SARS-CoV-2 infection or an uninfected control (not recorded which). The rearrangement joins TRBV20-1 to TRBJ2-1, with TRBD2 matching over 7 bases. The specimen was whole blood. CDR3 residues: CSATRGGGPYNEQFF. The CDR3 region has the DNA TGCAGTGCTACCCGAGGCGGGGGACCCTACAATGAGCAGTTCTTC.